Described below is a single T cell receptor beta chain sequence and its context. Only in-frame clones appear in the TCRdb table, and some are missing; sequencing was by immunoSEQ multiplex PCR. Counted here are around 310,000 clones, 75% to 95% occurring once; the ten biggest clones make up roughly 6.8%. The ends were cut back, 7 bases at V and 6 bases at J, with 29 bases in the middle. The CDR3 is made up of 17 amino acids. The V gene's germline CDR1 is SQVTM and CDR2 ANQGSEA. A Seattle source enrolled patients during active infection and followed them longitudinally. The data were obtained in a study of blood T cell repertoires in COVID-19.

The receptor's source is a woman younger than 45 with COVID-19, enrolled during active disease. This chain connects TRBV29-1 to TRBJ2-3; D perhaps matches TRBD2 (6 bases). Sequenced sample: peripheral blood. The CDR3 DNA follows: TGCAGCGCACCCCTCTGGGTTCCTGGACTATCCGCGGATACGCAGTATTTT. It encodes CSAPLWVPGLSADTQYF.